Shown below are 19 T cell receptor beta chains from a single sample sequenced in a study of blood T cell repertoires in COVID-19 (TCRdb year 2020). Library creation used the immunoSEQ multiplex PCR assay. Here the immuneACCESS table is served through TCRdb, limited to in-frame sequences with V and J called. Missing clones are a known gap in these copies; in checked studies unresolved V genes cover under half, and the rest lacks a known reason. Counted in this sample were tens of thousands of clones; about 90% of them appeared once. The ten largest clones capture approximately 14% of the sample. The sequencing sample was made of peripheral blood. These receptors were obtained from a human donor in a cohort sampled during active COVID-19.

The CDR3: CASSRSSGSTDTQYF. DNA of the CDR3: TGTGCCAGCTCACGATCTAGCGGGAGCACAGATACGCAGTATTTT. The chain is built from TRBV18 and TRBJ2-3, with 8 bases lining up with TRBD2. CDR1 KGHSH and CDR2 LQKENI come from the germline V gene. CDR3 length: 15 amino acids. V shed 4 bases, J shed 0 bases, and the junction held 3 bases outside the gene matches.

CDR3 region: CASSIGKGRTEAFF. CDR3 coding DNA: TGTGCCAGTAGTATTGGGAAGGGGCGGACTGAAGCTTTCTTT. The chain couples TRBV19 to TRBJ1-1; TRBD1 is a possible D gene (5 bases). The CDR3 contains 14 residues. The germline gives CDR1 LNHDA, CDR2 SQIVND (reference sequence). The V and J ends lost 3 bases and 5 bases respectively, with 13 bases between them.

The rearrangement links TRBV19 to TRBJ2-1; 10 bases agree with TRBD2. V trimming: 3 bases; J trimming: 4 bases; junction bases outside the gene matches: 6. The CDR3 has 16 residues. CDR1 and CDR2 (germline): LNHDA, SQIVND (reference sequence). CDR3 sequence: CASSIGGLAIYNEQFF. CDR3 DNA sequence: TGTGCCAGTAGTATTGGGGGACTAGCGATATACAATGAGCAGTTCTTC.

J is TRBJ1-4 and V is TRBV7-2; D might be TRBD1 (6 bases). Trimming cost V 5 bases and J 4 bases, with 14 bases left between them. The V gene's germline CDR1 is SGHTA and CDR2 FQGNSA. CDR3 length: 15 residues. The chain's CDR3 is CASSGAGGFNEKLFF. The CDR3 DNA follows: TGTGCCAGCAGCGGCGCGGGGGGCTTTAATGAAAAACTGTTTTTT.

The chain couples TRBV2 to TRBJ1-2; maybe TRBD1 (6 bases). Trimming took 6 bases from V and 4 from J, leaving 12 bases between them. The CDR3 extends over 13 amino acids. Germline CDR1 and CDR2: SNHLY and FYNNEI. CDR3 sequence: CASRLRDTYGYTF. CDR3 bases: TGTGCCAGCAGGCTCCGGGACACCTATGGCTACACCTTC.

CDR3: CASSLQGAGNTIYF. The DNA for the CDR3 is TGTGCCAGCAGCTTACAGGGGGCTGGAAACACCATATATTTT. This sequence joins TRBV7-2 and TRBJ1-3; 7 bases map to TRBD1. CDR1 SGHTA and CDR2 FQGNSA come from the germline V gene. Trimming took 2 bases from V and 2 from J; bases not matched to a gene: 0. The CDR3 loop spans 14 amino acids. The complete variable domain, with remaining parts taken from reference TRBV7-2 and TRBJ1-3, reads GAGVSQSPSNKVTEKGKDVELRCDPISGHTALYWYRQSLGQGLEFLIYFQGNSAPDKSGLPSDRFSAERTGGSVSTLTIQRTQQEDSAVYLCASSLQGAGNTIYFGEGSWLTVV.

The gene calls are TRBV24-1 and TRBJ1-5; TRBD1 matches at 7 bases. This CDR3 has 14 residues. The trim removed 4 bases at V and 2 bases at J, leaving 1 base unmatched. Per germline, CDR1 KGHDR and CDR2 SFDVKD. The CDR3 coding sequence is TGTGCCACCAGTGACGACAGGGGCAATCAGCCCCAGCATTTT. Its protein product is CATSDDRGNQPQHF.

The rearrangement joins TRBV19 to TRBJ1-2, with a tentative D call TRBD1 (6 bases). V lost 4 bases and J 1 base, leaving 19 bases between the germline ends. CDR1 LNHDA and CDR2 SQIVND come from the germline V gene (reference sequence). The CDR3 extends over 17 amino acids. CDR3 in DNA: TGTGCCAGTAGTAAAACCTTCCGGGACAAAGATAACTATGGCTACACCTTC. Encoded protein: CASSKTFRDKDNYGYTF.

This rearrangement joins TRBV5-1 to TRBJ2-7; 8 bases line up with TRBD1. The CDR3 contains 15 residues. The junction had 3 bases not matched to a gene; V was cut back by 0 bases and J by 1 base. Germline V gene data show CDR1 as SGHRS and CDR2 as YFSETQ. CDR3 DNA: TGCGCCAGCAGCTTGGGACAGGGGATTTCCTACGAGCAGTACTTC. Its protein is CASSLGQGISYEQYF.

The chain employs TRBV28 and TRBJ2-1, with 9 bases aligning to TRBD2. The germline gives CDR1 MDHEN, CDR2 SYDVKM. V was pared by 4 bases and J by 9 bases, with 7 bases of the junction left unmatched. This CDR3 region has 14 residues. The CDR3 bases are TGTGCCAGCAGTTCCCCGGGACTAGCAGCTGAGCAGTTCTTC. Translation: CASSSPGLAAEQFF. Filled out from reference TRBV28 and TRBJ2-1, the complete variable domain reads DVKVTQSSRYLVKRTGEKVFLECVQDMDHENMFWYRQDPGLGLRLIYFSYDVKMKEKGDIPEGYSVSREKKERFSLILESASTNQTSMYLCASSSPGLAAEQFFGPGTRLTVL.

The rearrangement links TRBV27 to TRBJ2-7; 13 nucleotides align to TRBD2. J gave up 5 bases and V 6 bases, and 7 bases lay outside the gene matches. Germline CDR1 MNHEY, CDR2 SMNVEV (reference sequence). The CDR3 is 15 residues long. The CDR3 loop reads CASRSGLAGFNEQYF. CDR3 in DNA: TGTGCCAGCAGGTCGGGACTAGCGGGGTTCAACGAGCAGTACTTC.

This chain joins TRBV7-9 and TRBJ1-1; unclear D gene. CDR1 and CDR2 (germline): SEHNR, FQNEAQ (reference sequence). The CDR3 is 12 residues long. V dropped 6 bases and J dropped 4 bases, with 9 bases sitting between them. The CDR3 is CASRPTGTEAFF. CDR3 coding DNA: TGTGCCAGCAGACCGACTGGCACTGAAGCTTTCTTT. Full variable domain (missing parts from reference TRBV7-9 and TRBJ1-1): DTGVSQNPRHKITKRGQNVTFRCDPISEHNRLYWYRQTLGQGPEFLTYFQNEAQLEKSRLLSDRFSAERPKGSFSTLEIQRTEQGDSAMYLCASRPTGTEAFFGQGTRLTVV.

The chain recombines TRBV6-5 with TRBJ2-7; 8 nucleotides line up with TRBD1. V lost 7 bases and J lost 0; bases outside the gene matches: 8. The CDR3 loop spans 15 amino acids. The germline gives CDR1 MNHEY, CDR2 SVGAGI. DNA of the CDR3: TGTGCCAGCAAACGGACAGGGACCGACTCCTACGAGCAGTACTTC. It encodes CASKRTGTDSYEQYF.

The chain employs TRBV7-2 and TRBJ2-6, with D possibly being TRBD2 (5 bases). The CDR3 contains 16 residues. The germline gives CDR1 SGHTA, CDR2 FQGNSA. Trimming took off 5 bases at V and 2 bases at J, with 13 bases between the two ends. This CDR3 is CASSPWEPPGANVLTF. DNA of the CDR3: TGTGCCAGCAGCCCCTGGGAGCCTCCTGGGGCCAACGTCCTGACTTTC.

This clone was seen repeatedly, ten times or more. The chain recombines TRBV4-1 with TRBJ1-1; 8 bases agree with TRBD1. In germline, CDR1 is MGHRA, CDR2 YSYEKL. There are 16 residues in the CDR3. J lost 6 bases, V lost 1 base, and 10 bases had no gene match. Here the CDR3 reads CASSQAGGGGRAEAFF. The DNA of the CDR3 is TGCGCCAGCAGCCAAGCAGGGGGCGGGGGTCGGGCTGAAGCTTTCTTT.

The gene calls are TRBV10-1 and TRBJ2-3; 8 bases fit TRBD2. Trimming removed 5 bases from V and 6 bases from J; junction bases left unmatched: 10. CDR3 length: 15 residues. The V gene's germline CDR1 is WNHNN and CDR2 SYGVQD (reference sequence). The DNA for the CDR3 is TGCGCCAGCAGTACCGGGACTAGGCGTTCGGATACGCAGTATTTT. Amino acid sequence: CASSTGTRRSDTQYF.

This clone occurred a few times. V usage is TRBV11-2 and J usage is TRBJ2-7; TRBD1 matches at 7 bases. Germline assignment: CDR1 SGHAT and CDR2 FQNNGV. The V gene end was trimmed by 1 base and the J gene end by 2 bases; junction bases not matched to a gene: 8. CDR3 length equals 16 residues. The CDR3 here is CASSLGFTGAPYEQYF. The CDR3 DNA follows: TGTGCCAGCAGCTTAGGTTTTACAGGGGCCCCCTACGAGCAGTACTTC. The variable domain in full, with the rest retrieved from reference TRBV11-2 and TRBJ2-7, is EAGVAQSPRYKIIEKRQSVAFWCNPISGHATLYWYQQILGQGPKLLIQFQNNGVVDDSQLPKDRFSAERLKGVDSTLKIQPAKLEDSAVYLCASSLGFTGAPYEQYFGPGTRLTVT.

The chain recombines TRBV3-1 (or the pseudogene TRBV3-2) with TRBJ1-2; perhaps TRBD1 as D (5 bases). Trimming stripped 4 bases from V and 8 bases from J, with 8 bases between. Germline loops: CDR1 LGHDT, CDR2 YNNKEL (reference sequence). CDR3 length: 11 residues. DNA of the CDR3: TGTGCCAGCAGCCTACGGGGGGGCTACACCTTC. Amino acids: CASSLRGGYTF.

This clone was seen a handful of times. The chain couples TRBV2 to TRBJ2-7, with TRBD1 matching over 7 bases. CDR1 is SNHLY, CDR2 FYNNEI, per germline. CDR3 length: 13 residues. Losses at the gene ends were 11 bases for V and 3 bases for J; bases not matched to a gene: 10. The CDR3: CAVAGTALYEQYF. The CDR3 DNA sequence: TGTGCCGTAGCCGGGACAGCTCTCTACGAGCAGTACTTC.